The 32 T cell receptor beta chains below come from one sample, sequenced in a study of lymphopenia after photon versus proton radiotherapy. The protocol was immunoSEQ multiplex PCR, while the TCRdb copy is restricted to in-frame clones and leaves out a portion. This sample has some 25,000 clones, with around 86% found just once. The starting material was peripheral blood, obtained from a patient treated with photon-based radiotherapy. Source of these receptors: a woman in her forties or fifties with pancreatic cancer.

The rearrangement links TRBV5-5 to TRBJ2-3; TRBD2 agrees at 13 bases. V gave up 3 bases and J gave up 4 bases; unmatched junction bases: 5. Germline V gene lookup returns CDR1 SGHKS and CDR2 YYEKEE (reference sequence). The CDR3 covers 16 residues. CDR3: CASSYGLAGVADTQYF. CDR3 nucleotide sequence: TGTGCCAGCAGCTACGGACTAGCGGGAGTCGCAGATACGCAGTATTTT.

V and J are TRBV7-2 and TRBJ1-2; D not resolved. Trimming took off 1 base at V and 0 bases at J, with 12 bases between the two ends. CDR3 length equals 16 residues. Germline CDR1 is SGHTA and CDR2 is FQGNSA. The CDR3 reads CASSLDGRKTNYGYTF. CDR3 nucleotides: TGTGCCAGCAGCTTAGATGGCAGGAAGACTAACTATGGCTACACCTTC.

The chain recombines TRBV2 with TRBJ1-5, with D possibly matching TRBD1 (5 bases). In germline, CDR1 is SNHLY, CDR2 FYNNEI. The CDR3 spans 16 residues. With 4 bases removed from V and 5 bases from J, the gap between germline ends came to 18 bases. The DNA for the CDR3 is TGTGCCAGCAGTGCGACAGTTACCGAACCCTATCAGCCCCAGCATTTT. Translating it yields CASSATVTEPYQPQHF.

The rearrangement joins TRBV19 to TRBJ2-6; D is ambiguous. The CDR3 runs to 16 residues. Germline assignment: CDR1 LNHDA and CDR2 SQIVND (reference sequence). Trimming removed 2 bases at V and 0 bases at J, with 8 bases between. DNA of the CDR3: TGTGCCAGTAGTATATGGGGTAACTCTGGGGCCAACGTCCTGACTTTC. Translation: CASSIWGNSGANVLTF.

The chain employs TRBV4-3 and TRBJ2-7; 10 bases are shared with TRBD2. The CDR3 spans 15 residues. Germline CDR1 and CDR2: LGHNA and YSLEER. The V and J ends lost 0 bases and 7 bases, in that order; junction bases with no gene match: 6. Here the CDR3 reads CASSQESSGRKEQYF. Written as DNA, the CDR3 is TGCGCCAGCAGCCAAGAATCTAGCGGGAGAAAAGAGCAGTACTTC.

The chain carries TRBV5-1 and TRBJ2-1, with 14 nucleotides matching TRBD2. The trim removed 1 base at V and 1 base at J, leaving 4 bases unmatched. The CDR3 consists of 18 residues. In germline, CDR1 is SGHRS, CDR2 YFSETQ. The CDR3 DNA is TGCGCCAGCAGCTTGACCCGACTAGCGGGAGGGTCCTACAATGAGCAGTTCTTC. Amino acid sequence: CASSLTRLAGGSYNEQFF.

The rearrangement links TRBV5-1 to TRBJ2-7; TRBD2 is a possible D gene (6 bases). Germline V gives CDR1 SGHRS, CDR2 YFSETQ. The CDR3 has 15 amino acids. Trimming pared 0 bases from V and 2 bases from J, leaving 12 bases between. CDR3 bases: TGCGCCAGCAGCTTGGGTGGAGGGCTCCCCTACGAGCAGTACTTC. Translated, it gives CASSLGGGLPYEQYF.

The chain employs TRBV6-5 and TRBJ1-1; D uncertain. Trimming took 2 bases from V and 0 from J, leaving 10 bases between them. Germline assignment: CDR1 MNHEY and CDR2 SVGAGI. CDR3 size: 15 residues. This CDR3 reads CASSYSRDLNTEAFF. In DNA form, the CDR3 reads TGTGCCAGCAGTTACAGTAGAGACTTGAACACTGAAGCTTTCTTT.

The J gene is TRBJ2-2, the V gene TRBV9, with D perhaps TRBD2 (5 bases). V lost 6 bases, J lost 6 bases, and 15 bases lay in between. The V gene's germline CDR1 is SGDLS and CDR2 YYNGEE. The CDR3 totals 14 residues. The CDR3 here is CASTTVDSSGELFF. DNA of the CDR3: TGTGCCAGCACAACGGTGGACTCGTCCGGGGAGCTGTTTTTT.

This rearrangement joins TRBV29-1 to TRBJ2-5; no firm D call. V was shortened by 4 bases and J by 2 bases, with 8 bases between the two germline ends. Germline CDR1 reads SQVTM; CDR2 reads ANQGSEA. There are 12 residues in the CDR3. The CDR3 DNA is TGCAGCGTTGGTGCAGCACAAGAGACCCAGTACTTC. It translates to CSVGAAQETQYF. Full variable domain (rest looked up from reference TRBV29-1 and TRBJ2-5): SAVISQKPSRDICQRGTSLTIQCQVDSQVTMMFWYRQQPGQSLTLIATANQGSEATYESGFVIDKFPISRPNLTFSTLTVSNMSPEDSSIYLCSVGAAQETQYFGPGTRLLVL.

The rearrangement joins TRBV9 to TRBJ2-1; D gene unclear. V gave up 1 base and J gave up 6 bases, with 11 bases separating them. The CDR3 extends over 14 amino acids. From germline, CDR1 is SGDLS and CDR2 YYNGEE. The CDR3 DNA follows: TGTGCCAGCAGCGTACTAGATGATAGCAATGAGCAGTTCTTC. This sequence encodes CASSVLDDSNEQFF.

The V call is TRBV9, the J call TRBJ2-3, with D uncertain. V lost 0 bases and J 5 bases, leaving 19 bases between the germline ends. Germline V gene lookup returns CDR1 SGDLS and CDR2 YYNGEE. This CDR3 has 17 residues. Here the CDR3 reads CASSVGDRHPAVDTQYF. The CDR3 DNA reads as TGTGCCAGCAGCGTAGGGGATAGGCATCCGGCGGTAGATACGCAGTATTTT. Drawing the rest from reference TRBV9 and TRBJ2-3, the complete variable domain is DSGVTQTPKHLITATGQRVTLRCSPRSGDLSVYWYQQSLDQGLQFLIQYYNGEERAKGNILERFSAQQFPDLHSELNLSSLELGDSALYFCASSVGDRHPAVDTQYFGPGTRLTVL.

The V and J genes are TRBV6-5 and TRBJ2-3; possibly TRBD2 for D (6 bases). The CDR3 sequence is 15 residues long. V was pared by 0 bases and J by 2 bases, with 9 bases between. Per the germline V gene, CDR1 is MNHEY and CDR2 is SVGAGI. The CDR3 spells CASSYSEGFTDTQYF. CDR3 DNA sequence: TGTGCCAGCAGTTACTCGGAGGGGTTCACAGATACGCAGTATTTT.

The chain is built from TRBV28 and TRBJ2-2; the D gene is possibly TRBD2 (6 bases). CDR1 is MDHEN, CDR2 SYDVKM, per germline. With 6 bases removed from V and 6 bases from J, the gap between germline ends came to 23 bases. This CDR3 has 17 residues. CDR3 DNA sequence: TGTGCCAGCAGCCCCCTTTTGGTAGCGGAGGGGTCCGGGGAGCTGTTTTTT. It specifies CASSPLLVAEGSGELFF.

This chain links TRBV7-2 with TRBJ2-5; 8 bases are shared with TRBD2. This CDR3 has 16 amino acids. V dropped 1 base and J dropped 5; count of bases not matched to a gene: 9. CDR1 SGHTA and CDR2 FQGNSA come from the germline V gene. CDR3 in amino acids: CASSLGLGGRFETQYF. CDR3 bases: TGTGCCAGCAGCTTAGGGCTCGGCGGGAGGTTTGAGACCCAGTACTTC.

This chain uses TRBV5-5 with TRBJ1-2; TRBD1 matches at 9 bases. This CDR3 is 16 amino acids long. The V gene end was trimmed by 0 bases and the J gene end by 0 bases; junction bases not matched to a gene: 3. Germline CDR1 is SGHKS and CDR2 is YYEKEE (reference sequence). The DNA of the CDR3 is TGTGCCAGCAGCTTGGGGGACAGGGTCGCTAACTATGGCTACACCTTC. Protein: CASSLGDRVANYGYTF.

Written as DNA, the CDR3 is TGTGCCAGCAGGACCGACCTCAGCAATGAGCAGTTCTTC. Residues: CASRTDLSNEQFF. The rearrangement joins TRBV2 to TRBJ2-1; the D is unclear. The germline CDR1 and CDR2 sequences are SNHLY and FYNNEI. Between the trimmed V and J ends, which lost 6 bases and 6 bases, there was a span of 12 bases. There are 13 residues in the CDR3.

The chain carries TRBV11-3 and TRBJ2-1, with 8 bases fitting TRBD2. Germline assignment: CDR1 SGHNT and CDR2 YENEEA. The CDR3 length is 13 residues. Trimming removed 5 bases from V and 6 bases from J; junction bases left unmatched: 3. The CDR3 DNA reads as TGTGCCAGCAGCCGGGAGGGTCCCAATGAGCAGTTCTTC. This sequence encodes CASSREGPNEQFF.

The V call is TRBV6-1, the J call TRBJ2-7, with D possibly TRBD2 on 5 matching bases. The CDR3 is 13 amino acids. V was trimmed by 7 bases and J by 0 bases, leaving 10 bases between them. Germline V lookup: CDR1 MNHNS, CDR2 SASEGT. As DNA, the CDR3 is TGTGCCAGCACCCCGAGGGTCTCCTACGAGCAGTACTTC. Amino acid sequence: CASTPRVSYEQYF.

V gene TRBV5-5 combines with J gene TRBJ1-5; D is unresolved. This CDR3 region has 15 residues. CDR1 SGHKS and CDR2 YYEKEE come from the germline V gene (reference sequence). V lost 0 bases and J 6 bases, leaving 13 bases between the germline ends. Here the CDR3 reads CASSLDGGGTQPQHF. Here the CDR3 DNA reads TGTGCCAGCAGCTTGGACGGAGGTGGAACTCAGCCCCAGCATTTT.

The chain links TRBV5-5 to TRBJ2-1; D gene uncertain. The CDR3 consists of 15 residues. The ends were cut back, 4 bases at V and 0 bases at J, with 11 bases in the middle. Germline CDR1 SGHKS, CDR2 YYEKEE (reference sequence). The CDR3 DNA sequence: TGTGCCAGCAGCCTACGCCGTACCTCCTACAATGAGCAGTTCTTC. As protein: CASSLRRTSYNEQFF.

This chain joins TRBV7-2 and TRBJ2-6; the D gene is possibly TRBD2 (6 bases). Deletions cut 0 bases from V and 6 bases from J, with 6 bases between. CDR1 is SGHTA and CDR2 is FQGNSA in the germline V gene. The CDR3 loop spans 14 amino acids. The CDR3 nucleotides are TGTGCCAGCAGCTTAGCGCGGGAGGCCAACGTCCTGACTTTC. Translation: CASSLAREANVLTF.

The CDR3 loop reads CAWAYSGTVYNQPQHF. The CDR3, as DNA: TGTGCCTGGGCCTATTCCGGGACGGTTTACAATCAGCCCCAGCATTTT. The chain recombines TRBV30 with TRBJ1-5, with D perhaps matching TRBD1 (5 bases). The V and J ends lost 5 bases and 3 bases respectively, with 20 bases between them. Looked up from germline, CDR1 is GTSNPN and CDR2 is SVGIG (reference sequence). CDR3 length: 16 amino acids.

The chain employs TRBV27 and TRBJ1-5; D is possibly TRBD1 (5 bases). The V end lost 0 bases, the J end lost 2 bases, and 8 bases lay between the germline ends. Germline V gives CDR1 MNHEY, CDR2 SMNVEV (reference sequence). The CDR3 extends over 15 amino acids. The CDR3: CASSLSTGGNQPQHF. The CDR3 bases are TGTGCCAGCAGTTTATCGACGGGGGGCAATCAGCCCCAGCATTTT.

V gene TRBV11-2 combines with J gene TRBJ2-7; 7 bases fit TRBD2. The CDR3 sequence is 15 residues long. V lost 4 bases to trimming and J lost 5 bases; unmatched junction nucleotides: 11. Germline lookup yields CDR1 SGHAT and CDR2 FQNNGV. This CDR3 is CASSSWGRGNDEQYF. CDR3 coding DNA: TGTGCCAGCAGCTCTTGGGGGAGGGGTAACGACGAGCAGTACTTC.

The V and J genes are TRBV28 and TRBJ2-5; D unresolved. Per germline, CDR1 MDHEN and CDR2 SYDVKM. This CDR3 spans 16 amino acids. With 7 bases removed from V and 2 bases from J, the gap between germline ends came to 20 bases. In nucleotides, the CDR3 is TGTGCCAGCACTATAGGTGGCTCAGTGGGGCAAGAGACCCAGTACTTC. Its protein product is CASTIGGSVGQETQYF.

V and J are TRBV27 and TRBJ2-2, with 8 bases matching TRBD2. The CDR3 has 17 amino acids. With V trimmed by 1 base and J by 0 bases, 4 bases remained unmatched. The germline V gene encodes CDR1 MNHEY and CDR2 SMNVEV (reference sequence). Here the CDR3 DNA reads TGTGCCAGCAGTTTATTAGCGGGGTTCGCGAACACCGGGGAGCTGTTTTTT. This translates into CASSLLAGFANTGELFF.

The genes are TRBV13 and TRBJ1-4, with 8 bases aligning to TRBD1. The germline gives CDR1 PRHDT, CDR2 FYEKMQ (reference sequence). This CDR3 region has 15 residues. The junction had 5 bases not matched to a gene; V was cut back by 4 bases and J by 4 bases. CDR3 sequence (DNA): TGTGCCAGCAGCTCCGACAGGGGCTATAATGAAAAACTGTTTTTT. Its protein product is CASSSDRGYNEKLFF.

The chain employs TRBV5-5 and TRBJ2-2, with D maybe TRBD1 (6 bases). Germline CDR1 and CDR2: SGHKS and YYEKEE (reference sequence). V gave up 0 bases and J gave up 6 bases, with 9 bases separating them. The CDR3 covers 14 residues. In DNA form, the CDR3 reads TGTGCCAGCAGCTTGGAGGGGGTCCCCGGGGAGCTGTTTTTT. Its protein product is CASSLEGVPGELFF.

V is TRBV27 and J is TRBJ1-4; no reliable D call. Germline V gene lookup returns CDR1 MNHEY and CDR2 SMNVEV (reference sequence). V was shortened by 6 bases and J by 8 bases, with 10 bases between the two germline ends. The CDR3 totals 12 residues. The CDR3 nucleotides are TGTGCCAGCAGATCCCCGGGGGAAAAACTGTTTTTT. Its protein is CASRSPGEKLFF.

The chain has TRBV15 and TRBJ2-3, with D tentatively TRBD2 (5 bases). Germline loops: CDR1 LNHNV, CDR2 YYDKDF (reference sequence). This CDR3 spans 15 amino acids. V lost 0 bases, J lost 3 bases, and 10 bases lay in between. This CDR3 is CATSRESSLTDTQYF. In DNA, the CDR3 is TGTGCCACCAGCAGAGAGTCTAGCTTAACAGATACGCAGTATTTT.

V and J are TRBV7-2 and TRBJ2-5; D is perhaps TRBD1 or TRBD2 (5 bases each). This CDR3 contains 15 residues. V was trimmed by 1 base and J by 2 bases, leaving 11 bases between them. Germline V gene data show CDR1 as SGHTA and CDR2 as FQGNSA. The CDR3 sequence is CASSLGPGPQETQYF. CDR3 DNA sequence: TGTGCCAGCAGCTTAGGTCCGGGGCCTCAAGAGACCCAGTACTTC.